Presented here are 27 T cell receptor beta chains from one specimen sequenced in a study of T cells in Graves' hyperthyroidism and ophthalmopathy. RNA transcripts were the template for amplifying TCR beta CDR3 regions. The primer set for the first-round RT-PCR of the TCR CDR3 was HTBI. TCRdb redid the calling of the multiplex PCR reads with MiXCR, one entry per CDR3 protein. The sample yields about 400,000 distinct CDR3 sequences, 14% to 15% seen once. The specimen sequenced was blood. These receptors originate from a woman aged 25 to 39 with Graves' hyperthyroidism.

This clonotype came up many times. The chain employs TRBV7-2 and TRBJ1-2; 8 nucleotides match TRBD1. This CDR3 region has 12 residues. Germline V gene data show CDR1 as SGHTA and CDR2 as FQGNSA. V gave up 4 bases and J gave up 7 bases; unmatched junction bases: 2. CDR3 sequence reads: CASSSDRAGYTF. The CDR3 DNA is TGTGCCAGCAGCTCGGACAGGGCTGGCTACACCTTC.

The chain carries TRBV12-3 or TRBV12-4 and TRBJ2-6; D uncertain. Trimming took off 1 base at V and 0 bases at J, with 10 bases between the two ends. This CDR3 is 17 amino acids long. This CDR3 reads CASSLEAGSSGANVLTF. In DNA, the CDR3 is TGTGCCAGCAGTTTAGAGGCAGGCAGCTCTGGGGCCAACGTCCTGACTTTC.

Concerning this clonotype itself: The junction departs from the called germline gene at one end, perhaps through a read error. This chain links TRBV7-2 with TRBJ2-7, with D possibly TRBD2 on 5 matching bases. This CDR3 has 14 amino acids. The germline V gene has CDR1 SGHTA and CDR2 FQGNSA. This CDR3 reads CAGSSYTRTYEQYF. The CDR3 coding sequence is TGTGCCGGCAGCTCCTACACTAGAACCTACGAGCAGTACTTC.

This clonotype was detected many times. The CDR3 DNA reads TGTGCCAGCAGTGCCAACGGGAGAAACACAGATACGCAGTATTTT. It translates to CASSANGRNTDTQYF. The chain joins TRBV2 to TRBJ2-3; tentative D call: TRBD2 (6 bases). The CDR3 is 15 amino acids. V lost 4 bases and J lost 2, with 13 bases in between. The germline gives CDR1 SNHLY, CDR2 FYNNEI.

Many counts were recorded for this clonotype. This chain uses TRBV28 with TRBJ2-3; 9 bases map to TRBD2. V gave up 7 bases and J gave up 5 bases; unmatched junction bases: 10. Germline-derived CDR1 and CDR2 are MDHEN and SYDVKM. The CDR3 runs 15 residues. In nucleotides, the CDR3 is TGTGCCAGCACCTTAGCGGGAGTTGAGGAAGATACGCAGTATTTT. Translation: CASTLAGVEEDTQYF.

This clonotype was counted ten times or more. This chain connects TRBV28 to TRBJ1-3, with 7 nucleotides matching TRBD1. The V gene's germline CDR1 is MDHEN and CDR2 SYDVKM. V dropped 5 bases and J dropped 1; count of bases not matched to a gene: 5. There are 15 residues in the CDR3. In DNA, the CDR3 is TGTGCCAGCAGTACCGAGACAGGGTCTGGAAACACCATATATTTT. It specifies CASSTETGSGNTIYF.

The rearrangement links TRBV30 to TRBJ1-5, with D maybe TRBD1 (6 bases). The CDR3 runs to 14 residues. In germline, CDR1 is GTSNPN, CDR2 SVGIG (reference sequence). Trimming shortened V by 0 bases and J by 0 bases, and 6 bases separated the two germline ends. CDR3 nucleotide sequence: TGTGCCTGGAGTGTACAGGGTAGCAATCAGCCCCAGCATTTT. Protein: CAWSVQGSNQPQHF.

This clonotype was seen more than once but under ten times. The chain links TRBV4-1 to TRBJ2-4, with TRBD2 identical over 9 bases. V was clipped by 0 bases and J by 0 bases; unmatched bases: 6. Germline-derived CDR1 and CDR2 are MGHRA and YSYEKL. This CDR3 contains 18 residues. The DNA for the CDR3 is TGCGCCAGCAGCCAAGAGGGGGCGGGAGGGGTAGCCAAAAACATTCAGTACTTC. Translation gives CASSQEGAGGVAKNIQYF.

The chain joins TRBV27 to TRBJ2-7; 8 bases are shared with TRBD2. The germline V gene encodes CDR1 MNHEY and CDR2 SMNVEV (reference sequence). This CDR3 spans 16 amino acids. The J segment lost 7 bases and the V segment lost 5 bases, leaving 16 bases of the junction unmatched. This CDR3 reads CASSLLLAEGVMEQYF. DNA of the CDR3: TGTGCCAGCAGTCTCTTACTAGCGGAGGGCGTTATGGAGCAGTACTTC.

This clonotype was detected only a few times. The chain combines TRBV5-6 with TRBJ1-1; 8 positions agree with TRBD1. Trimming cost V 4 bases and J 1 base; bases outside gene matches: 6. CDR1 SGHDT and CDR2 YYEEEE come from the germline V gene. CDR3 length: 15 amino acids. The CDR3: CASSTPGQANTEAFF. DNA of the CDR3: TGTGCCAGCAGCACACCGGGACAGGCGAACACTGAAGCTTTCTTT.

The sample holds a few counts of this clonotype. The V and J genes are TRBV4-1 and TRBJ2-1; TRBD2 aligns across 15 bases. Germline V gives CDR1 MGHRA, CDR2 YSYEKL. CDR3 size: 17 residues. V shed 4 bases, J shed 10 bases, and the junction held 11 bases outside the gene matches. CDR3 in amino acids: CASSPLGLAGGPREQFF. CDR3 DNA sequence: TGCGCCAGCAGCCCACTTGGACTAGCGGGAGGGCCCAGGGAGCAGTTCTTC.

This clonotype was detected many times. This sequence joins TRBV7-3 and TRBJ2-1, with 10 bases identical to TRBD2. V dropped 4 bases and J dropped 4; count of bases not matched to a gene: 4. Germline assignment: CDR1 SGHTA and CDR2 FQGTGA. The CDR3 length is 15 residues. The CDR3 sequence is CASSSGLAEYNEQFF. Written as DNA, the CDR3 is TGTGCCAGCAGCTCAGGACTAGCGGAGTACAATGAGCAGTTCTTC.

This clonotype was observed many times. The chain couples TRBV27 to TRBJ2-7; D is undetermined. From germline, CDR1 is MNHEY and CDR2 SMNVEV (reference sequence). The V end lost 5 bases, the J end lost 7 bases, and 6 bases lay between the germline ends. This CDR3 region has 10 residues. The CDR3: CASSPWEQYF. In nucleotides, the CDR3 is TGTGCCAGCAGTCCTTGGGAGCAGTACTTC.

This clonotype has a count of ten or more. The chain recombines TRBV18 with TRBJ2-7; tentative D call: TRBD1 (5 bases). The CDR3 sequence is 13 residues long. CDR1 KGHSH and CDR2 LQKENI come from the germline V gene. V lost 0 bases and J 4 bases, leaving 7 bases between the germline ends. CDR3 amino acids: CASSPPTGYEQYF. DNA of the CDR3: TGTGCCAGCTCACCACCAACAGGATACGAGCAGTACTTC.

This clonotype has a count of ten or more. The chain links TRBV7-2 to TRBJ2-1; 10 bases match TRBD1. The CDR3 consists of 14 residues. With V trimmed by 5 bases and J by 5 bases, 3 bases remained unmatched. Per germline, CDR1 SGHTA and CDR2 FQGNSA. The CDR3 coding sequence is TGTGCCAGCAGCCGGACAGGGGGGGACAATGAGCAGTTCTTC. Amino acids: CASSRTGGDNEQFF.

This clonotype has a count of ten or more. The chain employs TRBV7-9 and TRBJ2-5, with 8 bases lining up with TRBD1. V gave up 1 base and J gave up 5 bases; unmatched junction bases: 6. There are 15 residues in the CDR3. Germline lookup yields CDR1 SEHNR and CDR2 FQNEAQ (reference sequence). CDR3 nucleotides: TGTGCCAGCAGCTTAGGTCTGCAGGGGGCCGAGACCCAGTACTTC. Residues: CASSLGLQGAETQYF.

This clonotype was seen a handful of times. This chain links TRBV29-1 with TRBJ2-7; a weak D match, TRBD1 (6 bases). Trimming cost V 6 bases and J 3 bases, with 27 bases left between them. Germline CDR1 reads SQVTM; CDR2 reads ANQGSEA. The CDR3 is 17 residues long. The CDR3 protein is CSVAGVVKRGTHYEQYF. The DNA for the CDR3 is TGCAGCGTGGCAGGGGTGGTTAAAAGGGGGACACACTACGAGCAGTACTTC.

This clonotype was detected many times. The chain recombines TRBV18 with TRBJ2-4; a possible D gene is TRBD1 (5 bases). Germline V gene data show CDR1 as KGHSH and CDR2 as LQKENI. Trimming removed 1 base from V and 2 bases from J, with 9 bases in between. The CDR3 totals 15 residues. For the CDR3, the DNA is TGTGCCAGCTCACCACTATCAGGGTCCAAAAACATTCAGTACTTC. It is translated as CASSPLSGSKNIQYF.

The chain recombines TRBV27 with TRBJ2-7, with 8 bases aligning to TRBD2. Germline V lookup: CDR1 MNHEY, CDR2 SMNVEV (reference sequence). The CDR3 runs 15 residues. The junction had 5 bases not matched to a gene; V was cut back by 3 bases and J by 1 base. CDR3 amino acids: CASSFQLAGSYEQYF. CDR3 DNA: TGTGCCAGCAGTTTCCAGTTAGCGGGATCCTACGAGCAGTACTTC.

The sample holds many counts of this clonotype. This sequence joins TRBV7-2 and TRBJ2-3, with D possibly called TRBD1 or TRBD2 (5 bases each). The V end lost 3 bases, the J end lost 3 bases, and 10 bases lay between the germline ends. The CDR3 runs 14 residues. CDR1 SGHTA and CDR2 FQGNSA come from the germline V gene. For the CDR3, the DNA is TGTGCCAGCAGCTTCCGGTGGGGGACAGATACGCAGTATTTT. It yields the protein CASSFRWGTDTQYF.

This clonotype came up a few times. The chain couples TRBV20-1 to TRBJ2-5; 14 bases match TRBD2. This CDR3 spans 18 amino acids. The germline gives CDR1 DFQATT, CDR2 SNEGSKA (reference sequence). The V and J ends lost 0 bases and 5 bases, in that order; junction bases with no gene match: 11. The CDR3 nucleotides are TGCAGTGCTAGAGATATCTTGACTAGCGGGAGGGCGGGGGAGACCCAGTACTTC. Translation gives CSARDILTSGRAGETQYF.

The table lists this clonotype with many counts. The chain links TRBV28 to TRBJ2-1; D gene unclear. CDR1 is MDHEN and CDR2 is SYDVKM in the germline V gene. With 2 bases removed from V and 8 bases from J, the gap between germline ends came to 7 bases. This CDR3 is built from 12 residues. Here the CDR3 DNA reads TGTGCCAGCAGTTTAAGGCCGGATGAGCAGTTCTTC. Translated, it gives CASSLRPDEQFF. Complete variable domain (other parts from reference TRBV28 and TRBJ2-1): DVKVTQSSRYLVKRTGEKVFLECVQDMDHENMFWYRQDPGLGLRLIYFSYDVKMKEKGDIPEGYSVSREKKERFSLILESASTNQTSMYLCASSLRPDEQFFGPGTRLTVL.

The chain links TRBV6-1 to TRBJ2-1, with a weak D call TRBD2 (5 bases). Germline V CDR1 and CDR2: MNHNS, SASEGT. The CDR3 has 16 residues. V was shortened by 5 bases and J by 2 bases, with 16 bases between the two germline ends. CDR3 amino acids: CASSSPLAEAYNEQFF. CDR3 in DNA: TGTGCCAGCAGTTCCCCCCTAGCAGAAGCCTACAATGAGCAGTTCTTC.

J is TRBJ1-4 and V is TRBV12-3 or TRBV12-4; tentatively, D is TRBD1 (6 bases). The germline V and J ends were trimmed by 6 bases and 7 bases, with 12 bases remaining between them. The CDR3 extends over 13 amino acids. The CDR3, as DNA: TGTGCCAGCAGCCCCAGGACAGTTGAAAAACTGTTTTTT. The encoded protein is CASSPRTVEKLFF.

This clonotype was recorded at least ten times. The chain couples TRBV28 to TRBJ2-7; D possibly corresponds to TRBD2 (5 bases). CDR3 length equals 12 residues. The germline V gene encodes CDR1 MDHEN and CDR2 SYDVKM. Trimming pared 2 bases from V and 6 bases from J, leaving 8 bases between. The CDR3: CASSLRGAEQYF. The CDR3 DNA sequence: TGTGCCAGCAGTTTACGGGGTGCCGAGCAGTACTTC. Looking up the rest from reference TRBV28 and TRBJ2-7 gives the full variable domain: DVKVTQSSRYLVKRTGEKVFLECVQDMDHENMFWYRQDPGLGLRLIYFSYDVKMKEKGDIPEGYSVSREKKERFSLILESASTNQTSMYLCASSLRGAEQYFGPGTRLTVT.

This clonotype was picked up many times. This rearrangement joins TRBV11-2 to TRBJ2-7; D may be TRBD1 (5 bases). The CDR3 is made up of 15 amino acids. The germline V gene encodes CDR1 SGHAT and CDR2 FQNNGV. Trimming pared 5 bases from V and 3 bases from J, leaving 17 bases between. CDR3 protein: CASSILQGRGYEQYF. The CDR3 DNA reads as TGTGCCAGCAGCATCCTTCAGGGAAGGGGCTACGAGCAGTACTTC.

Comments on this clonotype: The junction departs from the called germline gene at one end, perhaps through a read error. This chain joins TRBV5-1 and TRBJ2-1, with TRBD2 matching 13 bases. Germline V gene data show CDR1 as SGHRS and CDR2 as YFSETQ. The CDR3 is 15 residues long. The CDR3 loop reads CTSSLGLAGRNEQFF. CDR3 bases: TGCACCAGCAGCTTGGGACTAGCGGGAAGAAATGAGCAGTTCTTC.